This record covers a single TCR beta chain. Its antigen is not known. Here immunoSEQ multiplex PCR was the method, and the copy in TCRdb shows in-frame clones only, minus some. The sample carries 200,000 to 300,000 clones, more than 75% recorded once. V was pared by 3 bases and J by 7 bases, with 4 bases of the junction left unmatched. Germline values: CDR1 LNHDA, CDR2 SQIVND (reference sequence). The CDR3 runs 14 residues. These data come from a study of cytomegalovirus exposure and HLA in healthy donors. Findings and limits, study-wide: Rare sequences made up most TCRs, while some public TCRs were found in many donors.

The sequence came from a young man in good health and CMV-seropositive. This sequence joins TRBV19 and TRBJ2-7; 12 positions agree with TRBD1. Sample: PBMCs. In DNA, the CDR3 is TGTGCCAGTAGTATCCGGGACAGGGGGCATGAGCAGTACTTC. It translates to CASSIRDRGHEQYF. Drawing the rest from reference TRBV19 and TRBJ2-7, the complete variable domain is DGGITQSPKYLFRKEGQNVTLSCEQNLNHDAMYWYRQDPGQGLRLIYYSQIVNDFQKGDIAEGYSVSREKKESFPLTVTSAQKNPTAFYLCASSIRDRGHEQYFGPGTRLTVT.